This is a list of T cell receptor beta chains from one sample in a study of radiotherapy plus CTLA-4 blockade in lung cancer. Data came from immunoSEQ multiplex PCR; TCRdb stores just in-frame clones and leaves some out. Of about 59,000 clones in the sample, about 72% are singletons; the top ten hold approximately 8.3%. The source was peripheral blood, collected from a patient treated with radiotherapy plus ipilimumab. The source of these receptors is a human donor with non-small cell lung cancer whose response to radiotherapy plus ipilimumab could not be evaluated. Each CDR3 is given with its conserved first and last residue. The order of the fields is CDR3 DNA, CDR3 protein, V gene, clone size, J gene, D gene. D genes are given only for firm matches. Clone size is stated in some rows and not others, as once, few, many or a class when expanded.

CDR3nt: TGTGCCAGCAGCTCGAGGACGGGATCAACTGGCACTGAAGCTTTCTTT; CDR3aa: CASSSRTGSTGTEAFF; v_gene: TRBV7-2; abundance: NA; j_gene: TRBJ1-1; d_gene: NA
CDR3nt: TGTGCCAGCAGCACCGAAACTAAAGCTTTCTTT; CDR3aa: CASSTETKAFF; v_gene: TRBV5-6; abundance: NA; j_gene: TRBJ1-1; d_gene: NA
CDR3nt: TGTGCCAGCAGTTACGCGAGGAATGAAAAACTGTTTTTT; CDR3aa: CASSYARNEKLFF; v_gene: TRBV6-5; abundance: NA; j_gene: TRBJ1-4; d_gene: NA
CDR3nt: TGCGCCAGCAGCCCCCAGCGGGGCCCCTCCTACGAGCAGTACTTC; CDR3aa: CASSPQRGPSYEQYF; v_gene: TRBV4-1; abundance: NA; j_gene: TRBJ2-7; d_gene: TRBD2
CDR3nt: TGCAGTGCTAGTTCTTACTATGGCTACACCTTC; CDR3aa: CSASSYYGYTF; v_gene: TRBV20-1; abundance: NA; j_gene: TRBJ1-2; d_gene: NA
CDR3nt: TGTGCCAGCAGTCCCAGGGGGCGAGAGGGCGAGCAGTACTTC; CDR3aa: CASSPRGREGEQYF; v_gene: TRBV6-5; abundance: NA; j_gene: TRBJ2-7; d_gene: TRBD1
CDR3nt: TGTGCCAGCAGTCCCTGGACAGAGTACAATGAGCAGTTCTTC; CDR3aa: CASSPWTEYNEQFF; v_gene: TRBV2; abundance: NA; j_gene: TRBJ2-1; d_gene: NA
CDR3nt: TGTGCCAGCAGCCCTCTCTGGCGGAACGCGAACACCGGGGAGCTGTTTTTT; CDR3aa: CASSPLWRNANTGELFF; v_gene: TRBV5-6; abundance: NA; j_gene: TRBJ2-2; d_gene: NA
CDR3nt: TGTGCAAGTCGCTTAGAAGACTCGTCTTTCTTT; CDR3aa: CASRLEDSSFF; v_gene: TRBV12-2; abundance: NA; j_gene: TRBJ1-1; d_gene: NA
CDR3nt: TGTGCCAGCAGCGTAGGGGAGGGACGGATCTATGGCTACACCTTC; CDR3aa: CASSVGEGRIYGYTF; v_gene: TRBV9; abundance: NA; j_gene: TRBJ1-2; d_gene: NA
CDR3nt: TGTGCCAGTAGGGAGCGGAGGGGACCTAATCAGCCCCAGCATTTT; CDR3aa: CASRERRGPNQPQHF; v_gene: TRBV19; abundance: few; j_gene: TRBJ1-5; d_gene: NA
CDR3nt: TGCGCCAGCAGCCTAACACAGGGGGCCTACGAGCAGTACTTC; CDR3aa: CASSLTQGAYEQYF; v_gene: TRBV5-1; abundance: once; j_gene: TRBJ2-7; d_gene: TRBD1
CDR3nt: TGTGCCAGCAGTGAACTTCGACTAGCGGGGGCCAGCTTCTCCTACGAGCAGTACTTC; CDR3aa: CASSELRLAGASFSYEQYF; v_gene: TRBV6-1; abundance: once; j_gene: TRBJ2-7; d_gene: TRBD2
CDR3nt: TGTGCCAGCAGCTTAGGGGGGGACTCCCGCTCCTACGAGCAGTACTTC; CDR3aa: CASSLGGDSRSYEQYF; v_gene: TRBV7-6; abundance: NA; j_gene: TRBJ2-7; d_gene: NA
CDR3nt: TGTGCCAGTAGTATTGGACTAGCGGGAGCCACAGATACGCAGTATTTT; CDR3aa: CASSIGLAGATDTQYF; v_gene: TRBV19; abundance: NA; j_gene: TRBJ2-3; d_gene: TRBD2
CDR3nt: TGTGCCAGCAGTGGTGGGGGGGCGGGGGACACGCTTAACTATGGCTACACCTTC; CDR3aa: CASSGGGAGDTLNYGYTF; v_gene: TRBV6-4; abundance: NA; j_gene: TRBJ1-2; d_gene: NA
CDR3nt: TGTGCCAGCAGCTTTGTTAGGCGGGGGCAGGAGAACACCGGGGAGCTGTTTTTT; CDR3aa: CASSFVRRGQENTGELFF; v_gene: TRBV13; abundance: NA; j_gene: TRBJ2-2; d_gene: NA
CDR3nt: TGCAGCGTTGAAGAGGGGGCCATAAACACAGATACGCAGTATTTT; CDR3aa: CSVEEGAINTDTQYF; v_gene: TRBV29-1; abundance: NA; j_gene: TRBJ2-3; d_gene: NA
CDR3nt: TGTGCCAGCAGTGACTCGGGGAGGTCTACCACAGATGCGCAGTATTTT; CDR3aa: CASSDSGRSTTDAQYF; v_gene: TRBV6-4; abundance: NA; j_gene: TRBJ2-3; d_gene: NA
CDR3nt: TGTGCCACCGCACCGGGACTAGGGGCCTTCAATGAGCAGTTCTTC; CDR3aa: CATAPGLGAFNEQFF; v_gene: TRBV30; abundance: NA; j_gene: TRBJ2-1; d_gene: TRBD2
CDR3nt: TGTGCCAGCAGCCGGACAGGGAATTCCGTCGAGCAGTACTTC; CDR3aa: CASSRTGNSVEQYF; v_gene: TRBV27; abundance: NA; j_gene: TRBJ2-7; d_gene: TRBD1
CDR3nt: TGTGCCAGCAGCTTAGGCGCCGGTTCCTACGAGCAGTACTTC; CDR3aa: CASSLGAGSYEQYF; v_gene: TRBV11-3; abundance: NA; j_gene: TRBJ2-7; d_gene: NA
CDR3nt: TGTGCCAGCAGCTTAAGGGGCCTAGCTGAAGCTTTCTTT; CDR3aa: CASSLRGLAEAFF; v_gene: TRBV7-2; abundance: few; j_gene: TRBJ1-1; d_gene: NA
CDR3nt: TGTGCCAGCAGCTTAGTAGGAGGCACTGAAGCTTTCTTT; CDR3aa: CASSLVGGTEAFF; v_gene: TRBV11-2; abundance: few; j_gene: TRBJ1-1; d_gene: NA
CDR3nt: TGTGCCAGCGGGGACAACCGACTTCCCCAGCATTTT; CDR3aa: CASGDNRLPQHF; v_gene: TRBV6-5; abundance: NA; j_gene: TRBJ1-5; d_gene: NA
CDR3nt: TGTGCCAGCAGCTGGGACAAGAACACTGAAGCTTTCTTT; CDR3aa: CASSWDKNTEAFF; v_gene: TRBV6-6; abundance: NA; j_gene: TRBJ1-1; d_gene: NA
CDR3nt: TGTGCCAGCAGTTTATTACTAGCATCCCGCACAGATACGCAGTATTTT; CDR3aa: CASSLLLASRTDTQYF; v_gene: TRBV27; abundance: NA; j_gene: TRBJ2-3; d_gene: NA
CDR3nt: TGCGCCAGCAGCCCACAGGGGGCAGTAAGGGGCTACACCTTC; CDR3aa: CASSPQGAVRGYTF; v_gene: TRBV5-1; abundance: NA; j_gene: TRBJ1-2; d_gene: TRBD1
CDR3nt: TGTGCCATCAGTGCACGGACAGGGGGCGCCACTGAAGCTTTCTTT; CDR3aa: CAISARTGGATEAFF; v_gene: TRBV10-3; abundance: few; j_gene: TRBJ1-1; d_gene: TRBD1
CDR3nt: TGTGCCAGCAGCTTGTCCGGGAGATACAATCAGCCCCAGCATTTT; CDR3aa: CASSLSGRYNQPQHF; v_gene: TRBV5-6; abundance: few; j_gene: TRBJ1-5; d_gene: NA
CDR3nt: TGTGCCAGCAGCTTACTCAGCGGCCCCAACACCGGGGAGCTGTTTTTT; CDR3aa: CASSLLSGPNTGELFF; v_gene: TRBV7-3; abundance: NA; j_gene: TRBJ2-2; d_gene: NA
CDR3nt: TGTGCCAGCAGCTTGGGTACAGGGGGCGCGGAAGATACGCAGTATTTT; CDR3aa: CASSLGTGGAEDTQYF; v_gene: TRBV11-1; abundance: few; j_gene: TRBJ2-3; d_gene: TRBD1
CDR3nt: TGTGCCAGCAGTCGAGGGGGCGCAGTTAACACTGAAGCTTTCTTT; CDR3aa: CASSRGGAVNTEAFF; v_gene: TRBV6-1; abundance: NA; j_gene: TRBJ1-1; d_gene: TRBD1
CDR3nt: TGCGCCAGCAAATTGGGGGGGGGCGTTACCTACGAGCAGTACTTC; CDR3aa: CASKLGGGVTYEQYF; v_gene: TRBV5-1; abundance: NA; j_gene: TRBJ2-7; d_gene: NA
CDR3nt: TGTGCCAGCACCGACTCAGGGTCCTACGAGCAGTACTTC; CDR3aa: CASTDSGSYEQYF; v_gene: TRBV2; abundance: NA; j_gene: TRBJ2-7; d_gene: NA
CDR3nt: TGTGCCAGCAGCCAAGACGGGGGGGTTTGGGCCGAGCAGTACTTC; CDR3aa: CASSQDGGVWAEQYF; v_gene: TRBV7-2; abundance: few; j_gene: TRBJ2-7; d_gene: TRBD2
CDR3nt: TGTGCCAGCAGCTTACTTGTGAACACCGGGGAGCTGTTTTTT; CDR3aa: CASSLLVNTGELFF; v_gene: TRBV7-3; abundance: NA; j_gene: TRBJ2-2; d_gene: NA
CDR3nt: TGTGCCAGCAGTGAAAATGGGGCTAGCGGTTACAATGAGCAGTTCTTC; CDR3aa: CASSENGASGYNEQFF; v_gene: TRBV6-1; abundance: NA; j_gene: TRBJ2-1; d_gene: TRBD2
CDR3nt: TGTGCCAGCTCATCGGACAGGGGCAGTGGCTACACCTTC; CDR3aa: CASSSDRGSGYTF; v_gene: TRBV18; abundance: few; j_gene: TRBJ1-2; d_gene: TRBD1
CDR3nt: TGTGCCAGCAGCGTTAGCGGGGGGAAAGAGACCCAGTACTTC; CDR3aa: CASSVSGGKETQYF; v_gene: TRBV9; abundance: once; j_gene: TRBJ2-5; d_gene: TRBD2
CDR3nt: TGTGCCAGCAGTCTCCCGGACAGCTACGAGCAGTACTTC; CDR3aa: CASSLPDSYEQYF; v_gene: TRBV28; abundance: few; j_gene: TRBJ2-7; d_gene: NA
CDR3nt: TGTGCCAGCAGTGAAGCGTGGGCAGGGGAGCGTTCACCCCTCCACTTT; CDR3aa: CASSEAWAGERSPLHF; v_gene: TRBV6-1; abundance: NA; j_gene: TRBJ1-6; d_gene: NA
CDR3nt: TGTGCCAGCAGCTTGGGCCAGGGGGGACAGCCCCAGCATTTT; CDR3aa: CASSLGQGGQPQHF; v_gene: TRBV5-5; abundance: NA; j_gene: TRBJ1-5; d_gene: TRBD1
CDR3nt: TGTGCCAGCAGCTTTGAACAGGGCCGACCAGCTTTCTTT; CDR3aa: CASSFEQGRPAFF; v_gene: TRBV11-3; abundance: NA; j_gene: TRBJ1-1; d_gene: NA
CDR3nt: TGCGCCATCACCGGGACAGGGGCAACCTACGAGCAGTACTTC; CDR3aa: CAITGTGATYEQYF; v_gene: TRBV10-2; abundance: NA; j_gene: TRBJ2-7; d_gene: TRBD1